One T cell receptor (beta chain) is described in this entry. Libraries were prepared by immunoSEQ multiplex PCR; TCRdb keeps only in-frame clonotypes and omits some of them. Of over 150,000 clones in the sample, around nine tenths are singletons; the top ten hold around 0.63%. The data were obtained in a study of blood T cell repertoires in COVID-19. Turning to the study itself: PBMCs, B-cell-depleted T cells, or T cells were the source of the cDNA or gDNA that made up the material.

V shed 4 bases, J shed 6 bases, and the junction held 11 bases outside the gene matches. CDR1 is SEHNR, CDR2 FQNEAQ, per germline (reference sequence). CDR3 length: 16 residues. Sequenced sample: peripheral blood. The genes are TRBV7-9 and TRBJ1-5, with TRBD1 identical over 8 bases. The receptor comes from a man between 60 and 75 years old with COVID-19, enrolled during active disease. The CDR3, as DNA: TGTGCCAGCAGCTCGGGGGGACAGGCTGGGGGTCAGCCCCAGCATTTT. Its protein product is CASSSGGQAGGQPQHF.